Shown below are 29 T cell receptor beta chains from a single sample sequenced in a study of technical replicates of blood from a few donors. The data were produced by immunoSEQ multiplex PCR, yet TCRdb's version contains in-frame clones alone and is incomplete. The sample holds about 79,000 clones, 91% seen once. The sequenced sample consisted of T cells isolated from PBMCs. The receptor set was obtained from a human donor in good health. Some clones in this sample may be carry-over from other donors' samples.

The chain uses TRBV6-5 and TRBJ2-7; 9 bases agree with TRBD2. The length of the CDR3 is 14 residues. V was clipped by 2 bases and J by 9 bases; unmatched bases: 8. Germline assignment: CDR1 MNHEY and CDR2 SVGAGI. The CDR3 is CASSYGLAGYGQYF. In DNA form, the CDR3 reads TGTGCCAGCAGTTACGGCCTAGCGGGATATGGGCAGTACTTC.

The rearrangement uses TRBV5-4 and TRBJ2-4, with TRBD1 identical over 9 bases. The trim removed 7 bases at V and 6 bases at J, leaving 8 bases unmatched. Per germline, CDR1 SGHNT and CDR2 YYREEE (reference sequence). The length of the CDR3 is 14 residues. The chain's CDR3 is CASGQLGQGNIQYF. Written as DNA, the CDR3 is TGTGCCAGCGGCCAGTTGGGACAGGGAAACATTCAGTACTTC. Looking up the rest from reference TRBV5-4 and TRBJ2-4 gives the full variable domain: ETGVTQSPTHLIKTRGQQVTLRCSSQSGHNTVSWYQQALGQGPQFIFQYYREEENGRGNFPPRFSGLQFPNYSSELNVNALELDDSALYLCASGQLGQGNIQYFGAGTRLSVL.

This clone came up once. The chain uses TRBV5-6 and TRBJ2-7; 12 bases are a match to TRBD2. The CDR3 spans 14 residues. Trimming cost V 1 base and J 6 bases; bases outside gene matches: 2. CDR1 is SGHDT, CDR2 YYEEEE, per germline. CDR3 amino acids: CASSLLAGGPEQYF. The CDR3 DNA reads as TGTGCCAGCAGCTTGCTAGCGGGAGGGCCCGAGCAGTACTTC.

The chain couples TRBV28 to TRBJ2-5, with 8 nucleotides matching TRBD2. The CDR3 sequence is 14 residues long. The germline V gene encodes CDR1 MDHEN and CDR2 SYDVKM. With 2 bases clipped from V and 8 bases from J, the junction kept 7 bases outside the gene matches. As DNA, the CDR3 is TGTGCCAGCAGTTTAAACCCCGCGGGGGGAACCCAGTACTTC. This encodes CASSLNPAGGTQYF.

The chain is built from TRBV29-1 and TRBJ2-7, with 8 nucleotides matching TRBD2. This CDR3 has 13 residues. J gave up 5 bases and V 4 bases, and 7 bases lay outside the gene matches. Germline lookup yields CDR1 SQVTM and CDR2 ANQGSEA. CDR3 protein: CSVAGRAGNEQYF. The CDR3 DNA reads as TGCAGCGTTGCCGGGAGGGCGGGGAACGAGCAGTACTTC.

The rearrangement joins TRBV7-2 to TRBJ2-7, with D possibly TRBD2 on 6 matching bases. The germline CDR1 and CDR2 sequences are SGHTA and FQGNSA. The ends were cut back, 5 bases at V and 7 bases at J, with 24 bases in the middle. The CDR3 length is 16 residues. CDR3 bases: TGTGCCAGCAGCGACCGGGTAGCGGCCGGGCTTTGGGAGCAGTACTTC. Amino acid sequence: CASSDRVAAGLWEQYF.

This chain joins TRBV27 and TRBJ2-4; D gene ambiguous. Germline CDR1 and CDR2: MNHEY and SMNVEV (reference sequence). The V and J ends lost 3 bases and 3 bases respectively, with 6 bases between them. The CDR3 spans 13 residues. The DNA for the CDR3 is TGTGCCAGCAGTTTTGATAGCAAAAACATTCAGTACTTC. As protein: CASSFDSKNIQYF.

The chain joins TRBV29-1 to TRBJ1-2; 7 positions match TRBD1. The V and J ends lost 5 bases and 1 base, in that order; junction bases with no gene match: 7. The CDR3 loop spans 14 amino acids. In germline, CDR1 is SQVTM, CDR2 ANQGSEA. The CDR3 region has the DNA TGCAGCGTTAAGACGGGACAGAATAACTATGGCTACACCTTC. Its protein product is CSVKTGQNNYGYTF.

The chain uses TRBV18 and TRBJ2-7; D gene unclear. Germline V lookup: CDR1 KGHSH, CDR2 LQKENI. The CDR3 covers 14 residues. Trimming removed 3 bases from V and 0 bases from J, with 9 bases in between. The CDR3 loop is CASSPSRSSYEQYF. The CDR3 DNA reads TGTGCCAGCTCACCTTCTCGGAGCTCCTACGAGCAGTACTTC.

The chain employs TRBV18 and TRBJ2-5, with a weak D call TRBD1 (5 bases). The germline CDR1 and CDR2 sequences are KGHSH and LQKENI. V was pared by 5 bases and J by 5 bases, with 12 bases between. The CDR3 spans 13 residues. Here the CDR3 reads CASSVDTRETQYF. The CDR3, as DNA: TGTGCCAGCTCAGTGGACACGCGTGAGACCCAGTACTTC. The variable domain in full, with the rest retrieved from reference TRBV18 and TRBJ2-5, is NAGVMQNPRHLVRRRGQEARLRCSPMKGHSHVYWYRQLPEEGLKFMVYLQKENIIDESGMPKERFSAEFPKEGPSILRIQQVVRGDSAAYFCASSVDTRETQYFGPGTRLLVL.

This sequence joins TRBV28 and TRBJ1-5; TRBD1 is a possible D gene (5 bases). Germline assignment: CDR1 MDHEN and CDR2 SYDVKM. With 6 bases removed from V and 5 bases from J, the gap between germline ends came to 26 bases. CDR3 length: 18 residues. The CDR3 coding sequence is TGTGCCAGCAGCTTCAACCTCATGAGTGGGGCCCGAGATCAGCCCCAGCATTTT. Translating gives CASSFNLMSGARDQPQHF. Full variable domain (missing parts from reference TRBV28 and TRBJ1-5): DVKVTQSSRYLVKRTGEKVFLECVQDMDHENMFWYRQDPGLGLRLIYFSYDVKMKEKGDIPEGYSVSREKKERFSLILESASTNQTSMYLCASSFNLMSGARDQPQHFGDGTRLSIL.

CDR3 DNA sequence: TGTGCCAGCAGTGGTAGACTAGCGGGAGTGAATGAGCAGTTCTTC. Translating gives CASSGRLAGVNEQFF. This chain connects TRBV2 to TRBJ2-1; 12 bases agree with TRBD2. Germline loops: CDR1 SNHLY, CDR2 FYNNEI. The CDR3 extends over 15 amino acids. The junction had 5 bases not matched to a gene; V was cut back by 4 bases and J by 7 bases. Filled out from reference TRBV2 and TRBJ2-1, the complete variable domain reads EPEVTQTPSHQVTQMGQEVILRCVPISNHLYFYWYRQILGQKVEFLVSFYNNEISEKSEIFDDQFSVERPDGSNFTLKIRSTKLEDSAMYFCASSGRLAGVNEQFFGPGTRLTVL.

The genes are TRBV19 and TRBJ1-2; D might be TRBD1 (6 bases). There are 19 residues in the CDR3. V was shortened by 5 bases and J by 0 bases, with 25 bases between the two germline ends. The V gene's germline CDR1 is LNHDA and CDR2 SQIVND (reference sequence). The CDR3 sequence is CASSYPKHRERGSNYGYTF. Here the CDR3 DNA reads TGTGCCAGTAGTTACCCCAAACACAGGGAAAGGGGATCTAACTATGGCTACACCTTC.

This clone was counted once. The chain uses TRBV7-9 and TRBJ2-1; 9 positions match TRBD2. V was clipped by 3 bases and J by 5 bases; unmatched bases: 5. This CDR3 has 15 amino acids. Germline lookup yields CDR1 SEHNR and CDR2 FQNEAQ (reference sequence). CDR3 coding DNA: TGTGCCAGCAGCTTTAGGCGGGAGGGACACAATGAGCAGTTCTTC. This codes for CASSFRREGHNEQFF.

This clone counts as large. V gene TRBV6-5 combines with J gene TRBJ2-7; a weak D match, TRBD1 (6 bases). Germline-derived CDR1 and CDR2 are MNHEY and SVGAGI. This CDR3 contains 13 residues. Trimming cost V 6 bases and J 3 bases, with 12 bases left between them. This chain's CDR3 is CASRGGQNYEQYF. DNA for the CDR3: TGTGCCAGCAGAGGAGGACAGAACTACGAGCAGTACTTC.

For the CDR3, the DNA is TGTGCCTGGAGTGTATCAGCTAACTATGGCTACACCTTC. Encoded protein: CAWSVSANYGYTF. The gene calls are TRBV30 and TRBJ1-2, with unresolved D. The V gene's germline CDR1 is GTSNPN and CDR2 SVGIG (reference sequence). The CDR3 extends over 13 amino acids. Trimming pared 0 bases from V and 0 bases from J, leaving 5 bases between.

The V gene is TRBV27, the J gene TRBJ2-7; 7 bases agree with TRBD1. The V segment lost 3 bases and the J segment 2 bases; nucleotides outside the gene matches: 13. Germline V gives CDR1 MNHEY, CDR2 SMNVEV (reference sequence). The CDR3 runs 17 residues. The CDR3 sequence: CASSLNRGFGGAYEQYF. CDR3 coding DNA: TGTGCCAGCAGTTTGAACAGGGGATTCGGTGGGGCCTACGAGCAGTACTTC.

This rearrangement joins TRBV6-5 to TRBJ1-2, with 8 bases lining up with TRBD1. Germline CDR1 and CDR2: MNHEY and SVGAGI. V lost 8 bases to trimming and J lost 3 bases; unmatched junction nucleotides: 5. The CDR3 totals 13 residues. The CDR3 protein is CASGDRSYYGYTF. The CDR3 DNA reads as TGTGCCAGCGGGGACAGGTCTTACTATGGCTACACCTTC.

This chain joins TRBV10-3 and TRBJ2-1; D uncertain. Deletions cut 6 bases from V and 9 bases from J, with 9 bases between. Germline-derived CDR1 and CDR2 are ENHRY and SYGVKD. The CDR3 extends over 11 amino acids. CDR3 in DNA: TGTGCCATCAGAATCTTTAGTGAGCAGTTCTTC. This encodes CAIRIFSEQFF.

The rearrangement joins TRBV23-1 to TRBJ1-5; 9 bases match TRBD1. TRBV23-1 is classed as an ORF, of uncertain function. The CDR3 contains 15 residues. The trim removed 1 base at V and 7 bases at J, leaving 5 bases unmatched. The chain's CDR3 is CASSQYRGLWQPQHF. Written as DNA, the CDR3 is TGCGCCAGCAGTCAATACAGGGGGCTATGGCAGCCCCAGCATTTT.

The chain combines TRBV9 with TRBJ1-5; 7 bases line up with TRBD1. The CDR3 runs to 14 residues. Germline lookup yields CDR1 SGDLS and CDR2 YYNGEE. Trimming at V came to 3 bases and at J to 5 bases, leaving 5 bases not matched to a gene. The CDR3 DNA follows: TGTGCCAGCAGCGCCCAAACAGGGGATCAGCCCCAGCATTTT. It specifies CASSAQTGDQPQHF.

The rearrangement links TRBV19 to TRBJ1-6, with D perhaps TRBD1 (6 bases). Germline loops: CDR1 LNHDA, CDR2 SQIVND (reference sequence). The CDR3 totals 13 residues. V gave up 4 bases and J gave up 8 bases, with 9 bases separating them. CDR3 nucleotides: TGTGCCAGTAGTAGACAGGTAGATTCACCCCTCCACTTT. Translating it yields CASSRQVDSPLHF.

The V call is TRBV2, the J call TRBJ1-2; D is undetermined. This CDR3 spans 14 amino acids. V was clipped by 3 bases and J by 0 bases, with 8 bases between them. CDR1 and CDR2 from the germline V gene are SNHLY and FYNNEI. CDR3 nucleotide sequence: TGTGCCAGCAGTGAGACACCCTCTAACTATGGCTACACCTTC. It encodes CASSETPSNYGYTF.

This chain uses TRBV10-3 with TRBJ2-5; 9 nucleotides agree with TRBD1. The junction had 10 bases not matched to a gene; V was cut back by 6 bases and J by 2 bases. The CDR3 runs to 16 residues. The V gene's germline CDR1 is ENHRY and CDR2 SYGVKD. This CDR3 reads CAISPPRDRDQETQYF. The CDR3 DNA follows: TGTGCCATCAGCCCCCCCCGGGACAGGGATCAAGAGACCCAGTACTTC.

The chain uses TRBV5-6 and TRBJ2-2; a weak D match, TRBD2 (5 bases). CDR3 size: 15 residues. Trimming stripped 0 bases from V and 4 bases from J, with 10 bases between. Germline CDR1 and CDR2: SGHDT and YYEEEE. The CDR3: CASSLGAALTGELFF. The CDR3 coding sequence is TGTGCCAGCAGCTTGGGAGCGGCACTCACCGGGGAGCTGTTTTTT.

This clone showed up just once. V usage is TRBV11-2 and J usage is TRBJ2-3; perhaps TRBD1 as D (5 bases). Germline loops: CDR1 SGHAT, CDR2 FQNNGV. The CDR3 sequence is 15 residues long. V lost 3 bases and J 2 bases, leaving 12 bases between the germline ends. The CDR3 spells CASSLDLGVTDTQYF. The CDR3 nucleotides read TGTGCCAGCAGCTTGGACCTAGGGGTCACAGATACGCAGTATTTT.

The rearrangement uses TRBV18 and TRBJ2-5, with TRBD1 matching over 8 bases. The CDR3 loop spans 14 amino acids. CDR1 and CDR2 (germline): KGHSH, LQKENI. V was clipped by 1 base and J by 4 bases; unmatched bases: 2. CDR3 loop: CASSPRQGSETQYF. Written as DNA, the CDR3 is TGTGCCAGCTCACCACGACAGGGGTCAGAGACCCAGTACTTC.

The genes are TRBV6-5 and TRBJ1-2, with D hard to call. CDR1 MNHEY and CDR2 SVGAGI come from the germline V gene. The CDR3 extends over 11 amino acids. Trimming shortened V by 10 bases and J by 3 bases, and 9 bases separated the two germline ends. The CDR3 reads CATGLDYGYTF. The CDR3 region has the DNA TGTGCCACAGGACTTGACTATGGCTACACCTTC.

The rearrangement links TRBV29-1 to TRBJ2-1, with a tentative D call TRBD2 (6 bases). CDR3 length equals 14 residues. The V end lost 7 bases, the J end lost 9 bases, and 22 bases lay between the germline ends. Germline V gene sequence: CDR1 SQVTM, CDR2 ANQGSEA. The CDR3 region has the DNA TGCAGCGCTCCCCGCACATTTGCGGGGAGTGAGCAGTTCTTC. Protein: CSAPRTFAGSEQFF.